The subject of this entry is one T cell receptor (beta chain). The authors carried out high-throughput sequencing of TCR beta. They applied it to CD8+ and CD4+ T cells obtained from blood. The sample is drawn from a study of CD8 T cells in Susac syndrome. RNA totalling roughly 0.45 to 1 ug underwent reverse transcription with random hexamers. Amplification of the TCR beta CDR3 was carried out by immunoSEQ multiplex PCR, which spanned a total of 54 Vbeta and 13 Jbeta segments. From the immunoSEQ multiplex PCR reads, TCRdb called clonotypes with MiXCR, one entry per CDR3 protein. The data show around 270,000 distinct CDR3 sequences, approximately 85% seen once. Trimming cost V 7 bases and J 2 bases, with 9 bases left between them. Germline V gene sequence: CDR1 MNHEY, CDR2 SVGAGI. This CDR3 contains 12 residues.

Sequencing input: CD8+ T cells from PBMCs. V gene TRBV6-5 combines with J gene TRBJ2-7; tentative D call: TRBD1 (5 bases). This receptor was identified in a human donor with multiple sclerosis. CDR3 amino acids: CASNQGPYEQYF. The DNA for the CDR3 is TGTGCCAGCAACCAGGGCCCCTACGAGCAGTACTTC.